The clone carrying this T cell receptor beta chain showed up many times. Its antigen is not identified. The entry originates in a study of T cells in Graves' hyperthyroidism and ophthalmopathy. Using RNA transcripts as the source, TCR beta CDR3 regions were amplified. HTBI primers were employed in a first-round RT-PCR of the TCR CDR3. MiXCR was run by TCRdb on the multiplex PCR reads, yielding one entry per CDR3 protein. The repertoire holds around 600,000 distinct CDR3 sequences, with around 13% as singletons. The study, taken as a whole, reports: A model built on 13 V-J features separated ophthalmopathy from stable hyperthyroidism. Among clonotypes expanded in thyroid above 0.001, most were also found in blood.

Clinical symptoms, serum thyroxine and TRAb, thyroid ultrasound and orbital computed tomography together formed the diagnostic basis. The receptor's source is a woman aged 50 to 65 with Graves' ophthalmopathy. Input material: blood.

This chain's CDR3 is CASSLAETYEQYF. CDR3 in DNA: TGTGCCAGCAGCTTAGCGGAAACCTACGAGCAGTACTTC. The J gene is TRBJ2-7, the V gene TRBV7-2; D call uncertain. The V and J ends lost 0 bases and 2 bases respectively, with 5 bases between them. There are 13 residues in the CDR3. Germline CDR1 SGHTA, CDR2 FQGNSA.